This TCR beta chain stems from a study of post-analysis software for immune sequencing data. Study-level background: The disease courses covered relapsing-remitting, secondary progressive and progressive-relapsing multiple sclerosis.

General study results and limits: Controls had lower frequencies than patients of a few TRBV segments, which included TRBV5-6, TRBV5-1 and TRBV20-1. Strong co-clustering by F measure was evident for samples that had been prepared in the same batch.

Comment on this clonotype: Antigen specificity is unknown.

Unique molecular identifiers were built into the TCR beta cDNA libraries. MiXCR, run by TCRdb on the PCR reads, gives a single entry per CDR3 protein. This table has about 200,000 distinct CDR3 sequences, over 25% appearing once. CDR1 is SGHAT and CDR2 is FQNNGV in the germline V gene. J lost 4 bases, V lost 5 bases, and 7 bases had no gene match. The CDR3 extends over 15 amino acids. The sequence came from a girl under 18 with multiple sclerosis. The chain joins TRBV11-2 to TRBJ2-1; 8 nucleotides align to TRBD2. The specimen was blood. The CDR3 nucleotides are TGTGCCAGCAGCGAAGCGGGAGCTTTTTACAATGAGCAGTTCTTC. Protein product: CASSEAGAFYNEQFF. The entire variable domain, with the rest obtained from reference TRBV11-2 and TRBJ2-1, is as follows: EAGVAQSPRYKIIEKRQSVAFWCNPISGHATLYWYQQILGQGPKLLIQFQNNGVVDDSQLPKDRFSAERLKGVDSTLKIQPAKLEDSAVYLCASSEAGAFYNEQFFGPGTRLTVL.